Below are 15 T cell receptor beta chains sequenced from a single sample in a study of shared clonotypes between healthy human individuals. Method: immunoSEQ multiplex PCR; TCRdb's copy keeps in-frame clones and lacks some. This sample has fewer than 600,000 clones, with about 76% found just once. The sample taken for sequencing was PBMCs. Receptors originate from a woman aged 40-49 years in good health. Some clones in this sample may be carry-over from other donors' samples.

CDR3 DNA sequence: TGTGCCAGCAGCTCCCGGGACGGGGGTTTAGGGGAGCTGTTTTTT. Encoded protein: CASSSRDGGLGELFF. The chain uses TRBV9 and TRBJ2-2; D may be TRBD2 (6 bases). Looked up from germline, CDR1 is SGDLS and CDR2 is YYNGEE. V gave up 4 bases and J gave up 8 bases, with 18 bases separating them. This CDR3 is 15 amino acids long.

The chain employs TRBV10-3 and TRBJ2-1; tentative D call: TRBD1 (6 bases). The CDR3 is 13 residues long. Trimming took off 4 bases at V and 7 bases at J, with 11 bases between the two ends. Germline V gene data show CDR1 as ENHRY and CDR2 as SYGVKD. The CDR3 coding sequence is TGTGCCATCAGTGTAGGGGGATGGAATGAGCAGTTCTTC. It yields the protein CAISVGGWNEQFF.

Remarks on this clone: It is likely a read error: a sequence one base away is far more abundant. This chain links TRBV11-3 with TRBJ1-1; D remains ambiguous. V lost 0 bases to trimming and J lost 0 bases, with 2 bases between them. The CDR3 runs to 13 residues. Germline V gene data show CDR1 as SGHNT and CDR2 as YENEEA. The CDR3 DNA sequence: TGTGCCAGCAGCTTAGAGATGAACACTGAAGCTTTCTTT. Protein: CASSLEMNTEAFF.

V gene TRBV6-6 combines with J gene TRBJ1-6; D possibly corresponds to TRBD1 (6 bases). The CDR3 runs to 16 residues. The ends were cut back, 2 bases at V and 7 bases at J, with 15 bases in the middle. The germline V gene has CDR1 MNHNY and CDR2 SVGAGI (reference sequence). This chain's CDR3 is CASSYGIPTGNSPLHF. For the CDR3, the DNA is TGTGCCAGCAGTTACGGCATTCCGACAGGAAATTCACCCCTCCACTTT.

The chain uses TRBV7-8 and TRBJ1-5, with no clear D. The CDR3 length is 14 residues. From germline, CDR1 is SGHVS and CDR2 FQNEAQ. With 5 bases removed from V and 3 bases from J, the gap between germline ends came to 11 bases. The CDR3 DNA reads as TGTGCCAGCAGCGGAGACCCATTCAATCAGCCCCAGCATTTT. Residues: CASSGDPFNQPQHF. Supplemented by reference TRBV7-8 and TRBJ1-5, the full variable domain reads GAGVSQSPRYKVAKRGQDVALRCDPISGHVSLFWYQQALGQGPEFLTYFQNEAQLDKSGLPSDRFFAERPEGSVSTLKIQRTQQEDSAVYLCASSGDPFNQPQHFGDGTRLSIL.

The sample holds a few counts of this clone. The gene calls are TRBV18 and TRBJ1-1, with 8 positions matching TRBD1. The CDR3 loop spans 14 amino acids. V gave up 3 bases and J gave up 4 bases; unmatched junction bases: 4. CDR1 is KGHSH, CDR2 LQKENI, per germline. The CDR3 here is CASSPDRVGTEAFF. CDR3 nucleotides: TGTGCCAGCTCACCGGACAGGGTCGGCACTGAAGCTTTCTTT.

The CDR3 DNA sequence: TGTGCCATCAGTAGACAGTCAACTAATGAAAAACTGTTTTTT. Amino acid sequence: CAISRQSTNEKLFF. The genes are TRBV10-3 and TRBJ1-4; a weak D match, TRBD1 (5 bases). The V end lost 5 bases, the J end lost 0 bases, and 7 bases lay between the germline ends. The germline V gene has CDR1 ENHRY and CDR2 SYGVKD. This CDR3 has 14 residues.

This clone is a singleton in its sample. The chain links TRBV5-4 to TRBJ2-7, with TRBD2 identical over 12 bases. The germline CDR1 and CDR2 sequences are SGHNT and YYREEE (reference sequence). This CDR3 region has 18 residues. The trim removed 0 bases at V and 2 bases at J, leaving 9 bases unmatched. CDR3 protein: CASSLAGRRLAGAYEQYF. The CDR3 nucleotides read TGTGCCAGCAGCTTGGCCGGACGAAGACTAGCGGGAGCCTACGAGCAGTACTTC.

CDR3 protein: CASSAGTSGRARTYEQYF. Here the CDR3 DNA reads TGTGCCAGCAGCGCCGGGACTAGCGGGAGGGCAAGGACCTACGAGCAGTACTTC. This sequence joins TRBV28 and TRBJ2-7, with 16 nucleotides matching TRBD2. CDR3 length equals 18 residues. The germline CDR1 and CDR2 sequences are MDHEN and SYDVKM. Unmatched junction bases numbered 10, after V lost 6 bases and J lost 2 bases.

The chain combines TRBV6-1 with TRBJ1-1; D is perhaps TRBD1 (6 bases). Trimming pared 4 bases from V and 2 bases from J, leaving 11 bases between. The germline CDR1 and CDR2 sequences are MNHNS and SASEGT. The CDR3 sequence is 14 residues long. In DNA, the CDR3 is TGTGCCAGCAGTGTAACAGGGACAAACACTGAAGCTTTCTTT. Translation gives CASSVTGTNTEAFF.

The chain carries TRBV7-2 and TRBJ2-1, with D perhaps matching TRBD1 or TRBD2 (5 bases each). The CDR3 totals 13 residues. V was pared by 6 bases and J by 7 bases, with 13 bases between. CDR1 is SGHTA, CDR2 FQGNSA, per germline. The CDR3, as DNA: TGTGCCAGCAGGGGGGAGTTAGTTAATGAGCAGTTCTTC. Translated, it gives CASRGELVNEQFF.

This clone was observed a handful of times. The rearrangement uses TRBV9 and TRBJ1-5; D uncertain. The V gene lost 0 bases and the J gene lost 6 bases, with 7 bases spanning the gap. CDR3 length equals 13 residues. Per the germline V gene, CDR1 is SGDLS and CDR2 is YYNGEE. The CDR3 bases are TGTGCCAGCAGCGTAGACAGCTTTCAGCCCCAGCATTTT. Protein: CASSVDSFQPQHF.

This chain connects TRBV10-1 to TRBJ2-7; weak D call: TRBD2 (5 bases). This CDR3 region has 13 residues. Germline V gives CDR1 WNHNN, CDR2 SYGVQD (reference sequence). With 3 bases removed from V and 7 bases from J, the gap between germline ends came to 13 bases. The CDR3 coding sequence is TGCGCCAGCAGTGATAGGGTGACGGGAGAGCAGTACTTC. This translates into CASSDRVTGEQYF.

The chain employs TRBV19 and TRBJ2-5; maybe TRBD1 (6 bases). The CDR3 runs to 14 residues. Germline V gene lookup returns CDR1 LNHDA and CDR2 SQIVND (reference sequence). Trimming left V 3 bases short and J 4 bases short, with 12 bases between. The DNA of the CDR3 is TGTGCCAGTAGTATTTCAGGGGACACAGAGACCCAGTACTTC. Its translation: CASSISGDTETQYF.

This clone is a singleton in its sample. A much larger clone is a single base away; this may be a read error. The chain couples TRBV27 to TRBJ2-7; D not certain. Trimming took 4 bases from V and 2 from J, leaving 6 bases between them. Germline V gene data show CDR1 as MNHEY and CDR2 as SMNVEV (reference sequence). The CDR3 is 12 residues long. The CDR3 loop reads CASSSPAYEQYF. DNA for the CDR3: TGTGCCAGCAGTTCCCCCGCCTACGAGCAGTACTTC.